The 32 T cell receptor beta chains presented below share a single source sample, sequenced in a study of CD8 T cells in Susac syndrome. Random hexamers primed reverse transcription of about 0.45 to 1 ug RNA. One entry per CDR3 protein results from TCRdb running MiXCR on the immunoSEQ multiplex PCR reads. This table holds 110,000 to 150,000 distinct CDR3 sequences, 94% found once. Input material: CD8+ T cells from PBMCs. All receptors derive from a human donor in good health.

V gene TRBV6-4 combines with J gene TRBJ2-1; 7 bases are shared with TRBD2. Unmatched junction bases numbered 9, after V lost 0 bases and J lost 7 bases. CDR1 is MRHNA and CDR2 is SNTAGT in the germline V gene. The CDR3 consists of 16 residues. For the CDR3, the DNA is TGTGCCAGCAGTGACTCGTGGGGGAGGGGTATTAATGAGCAGTTCTTC. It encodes CASSDSWGRGINEQFF.

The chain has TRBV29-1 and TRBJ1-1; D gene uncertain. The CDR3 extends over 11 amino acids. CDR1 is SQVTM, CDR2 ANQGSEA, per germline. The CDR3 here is CLRYTDTEAFF. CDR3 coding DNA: TGCCTTAGATATACTGACACTGAAGCTTTCTTT.

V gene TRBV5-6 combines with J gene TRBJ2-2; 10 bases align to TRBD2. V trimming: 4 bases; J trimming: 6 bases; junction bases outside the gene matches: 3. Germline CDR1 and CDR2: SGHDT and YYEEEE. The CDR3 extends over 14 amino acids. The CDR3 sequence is CASSHGTSAGELFF. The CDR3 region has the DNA TGTGCCAGCAGCCACGGGACTAGCGCCGGGGAGCTGTTTTTT.

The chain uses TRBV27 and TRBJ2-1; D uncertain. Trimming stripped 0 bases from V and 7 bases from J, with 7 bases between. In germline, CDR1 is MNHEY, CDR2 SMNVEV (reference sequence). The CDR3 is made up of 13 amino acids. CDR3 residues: CASSLSQKNEQFF. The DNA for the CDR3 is TGTGCCAGCAGTTTATCCCAGAAGAATGAGCAGTTCTTC.

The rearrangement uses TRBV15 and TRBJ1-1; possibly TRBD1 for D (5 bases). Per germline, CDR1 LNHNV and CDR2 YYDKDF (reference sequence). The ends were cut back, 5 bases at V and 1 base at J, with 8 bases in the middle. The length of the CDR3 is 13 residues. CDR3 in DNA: TGTGCCACCAGCCTACAGGAGAACACTGAAGCTTTCTTT. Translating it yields CATSLQENTEAFF.

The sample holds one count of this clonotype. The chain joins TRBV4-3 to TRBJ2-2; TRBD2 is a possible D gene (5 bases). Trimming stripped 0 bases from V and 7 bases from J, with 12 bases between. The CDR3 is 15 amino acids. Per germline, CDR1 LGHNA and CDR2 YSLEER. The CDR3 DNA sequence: TGCGCCAGCAGCCAAGAAGGTCCGGAGGTCGGGGAGCTGTTTTTT. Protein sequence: CASSQEGPEVGELFF.

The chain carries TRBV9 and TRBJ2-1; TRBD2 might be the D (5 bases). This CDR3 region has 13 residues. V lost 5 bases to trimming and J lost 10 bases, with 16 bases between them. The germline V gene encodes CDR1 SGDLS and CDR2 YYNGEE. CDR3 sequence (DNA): TGTGCCAGCAGTGATTGGCCAAGAGGGGAGCAGTTCTTC. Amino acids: CASSDWPRGEQFF.

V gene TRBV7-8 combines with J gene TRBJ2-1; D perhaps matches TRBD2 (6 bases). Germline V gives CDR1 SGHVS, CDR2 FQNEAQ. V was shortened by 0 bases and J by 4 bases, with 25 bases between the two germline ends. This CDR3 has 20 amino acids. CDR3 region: CASSLATAGPLDGVYNEQFF. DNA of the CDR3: TGTGCCAGCAGCTTAGCCACGGCGGGGCCACTAGATGGTGTTTACAATGAGCAGTTCTTC.

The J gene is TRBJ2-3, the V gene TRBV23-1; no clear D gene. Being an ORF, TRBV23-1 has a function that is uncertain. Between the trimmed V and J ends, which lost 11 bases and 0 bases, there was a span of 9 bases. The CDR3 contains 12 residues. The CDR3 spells CADKKSTDTQYF. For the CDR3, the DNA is TGCGCCGACAAAAAAAGCACAGATACGCAGTATTTT.

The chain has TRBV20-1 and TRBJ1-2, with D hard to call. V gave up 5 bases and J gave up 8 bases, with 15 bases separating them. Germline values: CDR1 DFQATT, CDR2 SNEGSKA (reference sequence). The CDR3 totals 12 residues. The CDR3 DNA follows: TGCAGTGCTGATCCCGTGGATCGGGGCTACACCTTC. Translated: CSADPVDRGYTF.

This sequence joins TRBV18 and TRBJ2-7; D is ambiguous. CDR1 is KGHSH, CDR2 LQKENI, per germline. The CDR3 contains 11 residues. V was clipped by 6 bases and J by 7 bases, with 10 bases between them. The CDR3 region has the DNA TGTGCCAGCTCTTCAGGTGGTGAGCAGTACTTC. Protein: CASSSGGEQYF.

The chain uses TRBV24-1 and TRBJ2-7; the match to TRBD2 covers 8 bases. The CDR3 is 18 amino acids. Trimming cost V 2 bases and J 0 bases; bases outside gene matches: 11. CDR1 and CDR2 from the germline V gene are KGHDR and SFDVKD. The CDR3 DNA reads TGTGCCACCAGTGATTCCGCGGGGGGCGGGAGCCTCTCCTACGAGCAGTACTTC. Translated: CATSDSAGGGSLSYEQYF.

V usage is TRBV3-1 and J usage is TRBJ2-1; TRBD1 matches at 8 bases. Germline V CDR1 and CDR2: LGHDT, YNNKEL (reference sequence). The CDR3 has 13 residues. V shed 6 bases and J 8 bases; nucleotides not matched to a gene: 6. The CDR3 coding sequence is TGTGCCAGCAGACTGACAGGGGTTCATGAGCAGTTCTTC. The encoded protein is CASRLTGVHEQFF.

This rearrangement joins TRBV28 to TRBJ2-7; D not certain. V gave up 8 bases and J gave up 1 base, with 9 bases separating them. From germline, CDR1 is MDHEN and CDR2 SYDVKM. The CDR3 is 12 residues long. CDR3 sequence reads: CASCAVSYEQYF. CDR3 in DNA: TGTGCCAGCTGCGCGGTTTCCTACGAGCAGTACTTC.

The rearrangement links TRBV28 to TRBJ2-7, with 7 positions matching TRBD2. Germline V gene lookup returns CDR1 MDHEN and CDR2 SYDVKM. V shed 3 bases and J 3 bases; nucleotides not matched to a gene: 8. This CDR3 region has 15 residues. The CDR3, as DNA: TGTGCCAGCAGTTTGGAGGTAGCGGGTCTCTACGAGCAGTACTTC. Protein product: CASSLEVAGLYEQYF.

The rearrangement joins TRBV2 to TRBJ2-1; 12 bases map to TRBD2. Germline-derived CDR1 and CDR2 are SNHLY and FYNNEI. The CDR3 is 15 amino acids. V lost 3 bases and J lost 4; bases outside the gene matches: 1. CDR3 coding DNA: TGTGCCAGCAGTGATCTAGCGGGAGGGTACAATGAGCAGTTCTTC. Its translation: CASSDLAGGYNEQFF.

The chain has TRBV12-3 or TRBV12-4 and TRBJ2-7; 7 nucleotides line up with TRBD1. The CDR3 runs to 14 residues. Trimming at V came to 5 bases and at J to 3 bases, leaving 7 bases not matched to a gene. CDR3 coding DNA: TGTGCCAGCAGTCCCCCGGGACAGAGCTACGAGCAGTACTTC. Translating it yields CASSPPGQSYEQYF.

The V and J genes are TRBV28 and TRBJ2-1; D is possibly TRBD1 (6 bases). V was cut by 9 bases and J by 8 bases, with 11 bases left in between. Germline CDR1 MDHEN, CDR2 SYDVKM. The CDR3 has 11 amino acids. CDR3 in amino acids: CASLGGDEQFF. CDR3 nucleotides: TGTGCCAGTCTAGGGGGTGATGAGCAGTTCTTC.

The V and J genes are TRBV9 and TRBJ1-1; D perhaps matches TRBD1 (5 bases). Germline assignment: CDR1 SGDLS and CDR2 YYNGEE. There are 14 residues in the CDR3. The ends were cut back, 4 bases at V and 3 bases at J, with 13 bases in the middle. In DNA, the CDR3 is TGTGCCAGCAGCTACCTCATACAGGACACTGAAGCTTTCTTT. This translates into CASSYLIQDTEAFF.

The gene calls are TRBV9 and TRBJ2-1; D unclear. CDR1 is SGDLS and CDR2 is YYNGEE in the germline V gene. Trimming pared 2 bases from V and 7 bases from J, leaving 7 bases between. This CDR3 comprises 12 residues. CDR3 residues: CASSVFGNEQFF. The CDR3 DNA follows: TGTGCCAGCAGCGTTTTTGGGAATGAGCAGTTCTTC.

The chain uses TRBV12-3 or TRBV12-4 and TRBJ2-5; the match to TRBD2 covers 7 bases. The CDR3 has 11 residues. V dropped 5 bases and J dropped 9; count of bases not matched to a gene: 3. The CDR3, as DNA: TGTGCCAGCAGTGCCCGGGAGGCCCAGTACTTC. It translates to CASSAREAQYF.

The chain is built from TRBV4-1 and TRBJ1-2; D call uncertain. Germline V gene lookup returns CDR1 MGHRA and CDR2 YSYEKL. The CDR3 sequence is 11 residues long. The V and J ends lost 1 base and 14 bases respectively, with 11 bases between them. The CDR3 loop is CASSQGRAQTF. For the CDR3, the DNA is TGCGCCAGCAGCCAAGGGAGAGCCCAAACCTTC.

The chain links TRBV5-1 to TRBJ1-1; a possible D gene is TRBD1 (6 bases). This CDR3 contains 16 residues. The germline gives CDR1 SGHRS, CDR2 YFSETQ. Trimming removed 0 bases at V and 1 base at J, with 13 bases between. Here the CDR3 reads CASSLATGWGNTEAFF. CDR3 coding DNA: TGCGCCAGCAGCTTGGCTACAGGGTGGGGGAACACTGAAGCTTTCTTT.

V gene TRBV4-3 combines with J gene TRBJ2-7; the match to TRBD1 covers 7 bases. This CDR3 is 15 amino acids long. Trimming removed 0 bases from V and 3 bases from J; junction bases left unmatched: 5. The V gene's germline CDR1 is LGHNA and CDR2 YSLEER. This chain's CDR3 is CASSQDAGGFYEQYF. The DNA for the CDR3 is TGCGCCAGCAGCCAAGATGCAGGGGGATTCTACGAGCAGTACTTC.

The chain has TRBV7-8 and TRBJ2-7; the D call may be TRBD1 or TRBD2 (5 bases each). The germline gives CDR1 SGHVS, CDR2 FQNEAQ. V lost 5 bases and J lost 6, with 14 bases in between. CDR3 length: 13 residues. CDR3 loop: CASSGTSGTEQYF. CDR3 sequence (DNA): TGTGCCAGCAGCGGGACGAGCGGTACCGAGCAGTACTTC.

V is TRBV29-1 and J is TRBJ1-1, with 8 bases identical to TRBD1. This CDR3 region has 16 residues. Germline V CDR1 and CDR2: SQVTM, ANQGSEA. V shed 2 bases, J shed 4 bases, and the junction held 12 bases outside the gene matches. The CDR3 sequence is CSVEKAGRGRVTEAFF. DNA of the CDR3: TGCAGCGTTGAAAAGGCGGGCAGGGGGCGCGTCACTGAAGCTTTCTTT.

CDR3 amino acids: CASSEYGNTEAFF. In nucleotides, the CDR3 is TGTGCCAGCAGTGAATACGGGAACACTGAAGCTTTCTTT. This chain links TRBV25-1 with TRBJ1-1; the D is unclear. The CDR3 runs to 13 residues. The germline V gene encodes CDR1 MGHDK and CDR2 SYGVNS. V lost 0 bases and J 1 base, leaving 3 bases between the germline ends.

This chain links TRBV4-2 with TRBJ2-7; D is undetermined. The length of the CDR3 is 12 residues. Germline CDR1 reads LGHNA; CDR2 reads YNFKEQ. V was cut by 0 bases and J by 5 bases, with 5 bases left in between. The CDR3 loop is CASSQDRNEQYF. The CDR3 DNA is TGTGCCAGCAGCCAAGATAGGAACGAGCAGTACTTC.

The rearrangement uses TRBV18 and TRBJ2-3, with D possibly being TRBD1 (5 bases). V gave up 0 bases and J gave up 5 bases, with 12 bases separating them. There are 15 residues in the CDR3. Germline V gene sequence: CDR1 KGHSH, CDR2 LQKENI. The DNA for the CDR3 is TGTGCCAGCTCACCACCGGAGACCGACAGAGATACGCAGTATTTT. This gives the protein CASSPPETDRDTQYF. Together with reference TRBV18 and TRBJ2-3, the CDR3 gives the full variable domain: NAGVMQNPRHLVRRRGQEARLRCSPMKGHSHVYWYRQLPEEGLKFMVYLQKENIIDESGMPKERFSAEFPKEGPSILRIQQVVRGDSAAYFCASSPPETDRDTQYFGPGTRLTVL.

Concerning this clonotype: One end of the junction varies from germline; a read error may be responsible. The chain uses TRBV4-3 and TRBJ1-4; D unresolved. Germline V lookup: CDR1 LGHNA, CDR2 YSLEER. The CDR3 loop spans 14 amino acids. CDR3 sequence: CASGHSPQSEKLFF. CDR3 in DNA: TGCGCCAGCGGCCATAGTCCCCAATCGGAAAAACTGTTTTTT.

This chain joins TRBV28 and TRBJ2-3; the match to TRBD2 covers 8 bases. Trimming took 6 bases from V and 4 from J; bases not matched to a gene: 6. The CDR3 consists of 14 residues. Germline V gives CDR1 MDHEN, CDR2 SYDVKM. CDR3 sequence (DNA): TGTGCCAGCAGCCCACGGGAGGGTCCAGATACGCAGTATTTT. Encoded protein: CASSPREGPDTQYF.

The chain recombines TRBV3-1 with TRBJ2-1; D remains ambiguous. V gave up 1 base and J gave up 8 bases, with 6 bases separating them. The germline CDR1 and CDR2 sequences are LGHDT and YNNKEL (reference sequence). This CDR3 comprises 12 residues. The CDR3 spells CASSQGFDEQFF. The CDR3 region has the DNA TGTGCCAGCAGCCAAGGATTTGATGAGCAGTTCTTC.